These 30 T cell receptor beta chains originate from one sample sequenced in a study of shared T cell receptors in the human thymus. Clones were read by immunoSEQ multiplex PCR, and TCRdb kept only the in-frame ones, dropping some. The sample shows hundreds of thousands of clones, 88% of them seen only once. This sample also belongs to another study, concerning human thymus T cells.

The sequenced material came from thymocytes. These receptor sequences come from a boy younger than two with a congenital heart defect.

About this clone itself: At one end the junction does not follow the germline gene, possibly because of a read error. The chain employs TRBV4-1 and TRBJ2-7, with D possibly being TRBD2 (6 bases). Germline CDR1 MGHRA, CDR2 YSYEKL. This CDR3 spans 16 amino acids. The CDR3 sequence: CTSSQDEGGLSYEQYF. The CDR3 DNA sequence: TGCACCAGCAGCCAAGATGAGGGAGGATTATCCTACGAGCAGTACTTC.

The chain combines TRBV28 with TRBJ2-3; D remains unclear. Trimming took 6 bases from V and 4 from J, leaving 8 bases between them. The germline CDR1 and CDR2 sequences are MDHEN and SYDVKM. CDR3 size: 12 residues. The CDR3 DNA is TGTGCCAGCAGCCCCGGTCCAGATACGCAGTATTTT. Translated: CASSPGPDTQYF.

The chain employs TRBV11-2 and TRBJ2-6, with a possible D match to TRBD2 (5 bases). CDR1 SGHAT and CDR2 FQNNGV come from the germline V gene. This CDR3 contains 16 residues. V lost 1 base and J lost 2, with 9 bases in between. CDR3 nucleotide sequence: TGTGCCAGCAGCTTAGTGTCCGGGACTGGGGCCAACGTCCTGACTTTC. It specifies CASSLVSGTGANVLTF. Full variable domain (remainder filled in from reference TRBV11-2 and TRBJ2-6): EAGVAQSPRYKIIEKRQSVAFWCNPISGHATLYWYQQILGQGPKLLIQFQNNGVVDDSQLPKDRFSAERLKGVDSTLKIQPAKLEDSAVYLCASSLVSGTGANVLTFGAGSRLTVL.

CDR3: CASSSTGEVNTEAFF. Written as DNA, the CDR3 is TGCGCCAGCAGCTCGACAGGGGAAGTGAACACTGAAGCTTTCTTT. The rearrangement links TRBV5-1 to TRBJ1-1; TRBD1 agrees at 8 bases. Per the germline V gene, CDR1 is SGHRS and CDR2 is YFSETQ. The ends lost 3 bases at V and 0 bases at J; junction bases unmatched: 4. This CDR3 contains 15 residues.

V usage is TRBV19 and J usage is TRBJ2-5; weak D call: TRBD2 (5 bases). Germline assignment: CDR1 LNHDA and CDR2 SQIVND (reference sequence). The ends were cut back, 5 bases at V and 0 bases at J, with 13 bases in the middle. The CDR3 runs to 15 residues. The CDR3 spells CASSPGGADQETQYF. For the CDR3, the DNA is TGTGCCAGTAGTCCGGGCGGAGCGGACCAAGAGACCCAGTACTTC.

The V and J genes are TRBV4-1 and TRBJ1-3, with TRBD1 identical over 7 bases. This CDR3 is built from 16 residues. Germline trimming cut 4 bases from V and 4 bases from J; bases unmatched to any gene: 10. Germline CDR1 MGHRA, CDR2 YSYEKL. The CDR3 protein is CASSLYRGCGGNTIYF. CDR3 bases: TGCGCCAGCAGCCTCTACAGGGGCTGCGGGGGAAACACCATATATTTT.

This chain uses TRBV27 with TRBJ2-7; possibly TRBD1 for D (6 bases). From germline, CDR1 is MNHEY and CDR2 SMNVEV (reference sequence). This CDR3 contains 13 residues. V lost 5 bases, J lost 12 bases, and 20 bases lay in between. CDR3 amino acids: CASSPDAGAGAYF. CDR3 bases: TGTGCCAGCAGTCCGGACGCTGGGGCAGGGGCGTACTTC.

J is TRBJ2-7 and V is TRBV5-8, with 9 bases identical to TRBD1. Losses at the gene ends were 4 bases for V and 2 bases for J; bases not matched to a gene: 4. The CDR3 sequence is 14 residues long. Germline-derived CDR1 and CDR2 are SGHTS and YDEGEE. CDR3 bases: TGTGCCAGCAGCACAGGGGGCATCACCTACGAGCAGTACTTC. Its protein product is CASSTGGITYEQYF.

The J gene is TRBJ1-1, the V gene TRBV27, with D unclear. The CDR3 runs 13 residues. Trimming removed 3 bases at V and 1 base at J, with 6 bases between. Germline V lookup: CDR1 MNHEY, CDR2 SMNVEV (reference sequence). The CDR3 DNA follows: TGTGCCAGCAGTTTTAGTTGGAACACTGAAGCTTTCTTT. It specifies CASSFSWNTEAFF.

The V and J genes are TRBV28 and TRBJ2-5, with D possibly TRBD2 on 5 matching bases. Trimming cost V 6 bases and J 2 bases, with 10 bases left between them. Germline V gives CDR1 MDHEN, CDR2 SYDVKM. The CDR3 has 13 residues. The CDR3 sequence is CASSVRGQETQYF. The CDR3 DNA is TGTGCCAGCAGCGTCCGAGGGCAAGAGACCCAGTACTTC.

CDR3 nucleotides: TGTGCCAGCAGCCCCAGACTAGCGGGAGGGGGAACCCCCCCCTACGAGCAGTACTTC. It encodes CASSPRLAGGGTPPYEQYF. This chain connects TRBV9 to TRBJ2-7, with 14 bases identical to TRBD2. With V trimmed by 4 bases and J by 2 bases, 14 bases remained unmatched. The CDR3 length is 19 residues. Looked up from germline, CDR1 is SGDLS and CDR2 is YYNGEE.

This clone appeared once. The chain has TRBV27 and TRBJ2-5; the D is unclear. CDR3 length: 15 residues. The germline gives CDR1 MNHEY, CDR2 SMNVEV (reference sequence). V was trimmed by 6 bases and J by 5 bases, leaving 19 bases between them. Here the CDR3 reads CASSSLGFLGETQYF. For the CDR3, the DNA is TGTGCCAGCAGCTCCCTTGGCTTCCTCGGGGAGACCCAGTACTTC.

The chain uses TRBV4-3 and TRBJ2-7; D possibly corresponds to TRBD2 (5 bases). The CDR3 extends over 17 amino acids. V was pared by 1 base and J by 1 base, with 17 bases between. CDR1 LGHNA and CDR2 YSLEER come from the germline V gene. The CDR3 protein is CASSQVTGPPGSYEQYF. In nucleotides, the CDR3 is TGCGCCAGCAGCCAAGTAACCGGGCCACCGGGGTCCTACGAGCAGTACTTC.

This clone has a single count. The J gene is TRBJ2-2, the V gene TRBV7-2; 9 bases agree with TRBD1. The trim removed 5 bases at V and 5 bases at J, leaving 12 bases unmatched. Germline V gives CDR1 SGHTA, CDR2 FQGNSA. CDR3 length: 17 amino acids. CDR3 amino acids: CASSGSTGTGRTGELFF. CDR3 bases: TGTGCCAGCAGCGGTTCGACCGGGACAGGGCGTACCGGGGAGCTGTTTTTT.

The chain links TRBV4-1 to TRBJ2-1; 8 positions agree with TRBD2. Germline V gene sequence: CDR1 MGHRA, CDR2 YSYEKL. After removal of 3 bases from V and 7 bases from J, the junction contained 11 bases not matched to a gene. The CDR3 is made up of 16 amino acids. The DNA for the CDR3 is TGCGCCAGCAGCCATGGCGGGGCTAGCGGGTATAATGAGCAGTTCTTC. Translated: CASSHGGASGYNEQFF.

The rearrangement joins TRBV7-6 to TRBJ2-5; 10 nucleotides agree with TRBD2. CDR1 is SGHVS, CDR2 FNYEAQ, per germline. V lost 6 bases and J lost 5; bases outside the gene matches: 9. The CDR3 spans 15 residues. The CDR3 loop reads CASRAAGGRWETQYF. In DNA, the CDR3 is TGTGCCAGCAGGGCAGCGGGAGGGCGATGGGAGACCCAGTACTTC. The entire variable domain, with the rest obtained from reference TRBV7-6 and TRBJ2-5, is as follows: GAGVSQSPRYKVTKRGQDVALRCDPISGHVSLYWYRQALGQGPEFLTYFNYEAQQDKSGLPNDRFSAERPEGSISTLTIQRTEQRDSAMYRCASRAAGGRWETQYFGPGTRLLVL.

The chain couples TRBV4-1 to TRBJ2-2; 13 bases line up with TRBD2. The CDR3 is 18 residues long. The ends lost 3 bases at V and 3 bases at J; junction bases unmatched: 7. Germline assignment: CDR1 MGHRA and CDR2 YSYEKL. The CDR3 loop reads CASSQTTSGRRYTGELFF. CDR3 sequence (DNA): TGCGCCAGCAGCCAGACGACTAGCGGGAGGCGGTACACCGGGGAGCTGTTTTTT.

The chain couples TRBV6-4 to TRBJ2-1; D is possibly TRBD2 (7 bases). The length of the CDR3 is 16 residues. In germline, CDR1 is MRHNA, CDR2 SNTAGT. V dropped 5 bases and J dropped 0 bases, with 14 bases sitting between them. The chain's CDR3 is CASSLLGGVSYNEQFF. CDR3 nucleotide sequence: TGTGCCAGCAGTCTCCTAGGGGGGGTCTCCTACAATGAGCAGTTCTTC.

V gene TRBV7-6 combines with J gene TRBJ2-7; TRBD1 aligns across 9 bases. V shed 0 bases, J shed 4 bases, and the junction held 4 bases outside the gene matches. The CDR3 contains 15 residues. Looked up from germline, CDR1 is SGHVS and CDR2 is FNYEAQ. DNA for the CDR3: TGTGCCAGCAGCTTAGCGGTGGACAGGGGTTACGAGCAGTACTTC. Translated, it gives CASSLAVDRGYEQYF.

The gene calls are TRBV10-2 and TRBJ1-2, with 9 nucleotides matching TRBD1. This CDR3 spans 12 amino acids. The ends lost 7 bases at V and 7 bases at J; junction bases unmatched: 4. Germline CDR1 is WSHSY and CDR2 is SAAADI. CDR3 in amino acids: CASTGTGFGYTF. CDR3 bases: TGCGCCAGCACCGGGACAGGGTTTGGCTACACCTTC.

The CDR3 region has the DNA TGCGCCAGCAGCCAAGGGCCCAGTGGCAATGAGCAGTTCTTC. Protein: CASSQGPSGNEQFF. The chain couples TRBV4-3 to TRBJ2-1; no reliable D call. V was pared by 1 base and J by 6 bases, with 10 bases between. From germline, CDR1 is LGHNA and CDR2 YSLEER. The CDR3 spans 14 residues.

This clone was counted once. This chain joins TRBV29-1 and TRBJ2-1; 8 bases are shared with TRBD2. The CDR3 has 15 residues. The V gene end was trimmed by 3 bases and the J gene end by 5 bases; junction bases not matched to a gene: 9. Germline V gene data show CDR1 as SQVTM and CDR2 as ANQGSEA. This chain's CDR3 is CSVDSAGEGDNEQFF. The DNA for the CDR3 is TGCAGCGTTGACTCAGCGGGAGAAGGGGACAATGAGCAGTTCTTC.

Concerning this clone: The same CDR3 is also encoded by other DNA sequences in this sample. The CDR3 protein is CASRSRQGARETQYF. The CDR3 region has the DNA TGTGCCAGCAGGAGCCGACAGGGGGCGCGGGAGACCCAGTACTTC. The rearrangement uses TRBV28 and TRBJ2-5; TRBD1 agrees at 10 bases. The CDR3 totals 15 residues. Germline CDR1 is MDHEN and CDR2 is SYDVKM. Germline trimming cut 6 bases from V and 5 bases from J; bases unmatched to any gene: 9.

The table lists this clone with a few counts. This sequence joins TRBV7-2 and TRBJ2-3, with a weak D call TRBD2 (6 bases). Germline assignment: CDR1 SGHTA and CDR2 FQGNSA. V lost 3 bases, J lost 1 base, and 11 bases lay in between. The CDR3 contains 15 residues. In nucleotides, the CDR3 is TGTGCCAGCAGCTTTTCAAAGCGGGGCACAGATACGCAGTATTTT. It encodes CASSFSKRGTDTQYF.

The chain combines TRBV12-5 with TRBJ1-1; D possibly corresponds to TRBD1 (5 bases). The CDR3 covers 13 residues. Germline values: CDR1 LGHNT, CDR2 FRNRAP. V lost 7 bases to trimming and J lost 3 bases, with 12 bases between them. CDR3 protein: CASVQGEDTEAFF. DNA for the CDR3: TGTGCTAGTGTTCAAGGGGAAGACACTGAAGCTTTCTTT.

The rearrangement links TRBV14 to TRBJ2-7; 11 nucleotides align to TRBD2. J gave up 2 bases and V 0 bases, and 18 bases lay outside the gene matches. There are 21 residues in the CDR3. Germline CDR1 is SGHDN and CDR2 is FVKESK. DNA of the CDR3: TGTGCCAGCAGCCAAGACTCTAGGGGGACTAGCGGACGTTCTGCACCCTACGAGCAGTACTTC. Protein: CASSQDSRGTSGRSAPYEQYF.

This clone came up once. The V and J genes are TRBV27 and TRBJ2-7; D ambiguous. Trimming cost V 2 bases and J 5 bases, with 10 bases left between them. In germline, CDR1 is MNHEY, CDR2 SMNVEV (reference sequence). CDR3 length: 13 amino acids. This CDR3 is CASSLSVVNEQYF. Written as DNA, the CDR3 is TGTGCCAGCAGTTTAAGCGTAGTAAACGAGCAGTACTTC.

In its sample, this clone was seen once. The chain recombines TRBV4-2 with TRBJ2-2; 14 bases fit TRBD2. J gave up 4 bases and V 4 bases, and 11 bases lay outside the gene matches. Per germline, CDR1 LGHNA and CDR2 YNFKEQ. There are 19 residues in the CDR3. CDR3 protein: CASSLAETSGRAGTGELFF. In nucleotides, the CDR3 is TGTGCCAGCAGCCTTGCTGAGACTAGCGGGAGGGCGGGCACCGGGGAGCTGTTTTTT.

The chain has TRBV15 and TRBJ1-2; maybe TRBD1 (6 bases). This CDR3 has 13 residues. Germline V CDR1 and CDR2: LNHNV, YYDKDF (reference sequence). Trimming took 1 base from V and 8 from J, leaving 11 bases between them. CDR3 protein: CATSRGGGTGYTF. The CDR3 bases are TGTGCCACCAGCAGAGGGGGAGGGACAGGCTACACCTTC.

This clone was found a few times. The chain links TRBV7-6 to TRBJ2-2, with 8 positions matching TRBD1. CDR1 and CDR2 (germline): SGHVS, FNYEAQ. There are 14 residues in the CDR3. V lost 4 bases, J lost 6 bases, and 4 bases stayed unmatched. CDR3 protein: CASSCQTGAGELFF. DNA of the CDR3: TGTGCCAGCAGCTGCCAGACAGGGGCCGGGGAGCTGTTTTTT.